This TCR beta chain stems from a study of T cell repertoires in cytomegalovirus infection. Study context: CMV epitopes, recently identified HLA-C-restricted and well-studied HLA-B-restricted, were used.

A few counts support this clonotype. Its specificity is not known. TCRdb used MiXCR to reprocess the reads, holding one entry per CDR3 protein. Of 700,000 to 900,000 distinct CDR3 sequences listed, just under 30% are singletons. The V and J ends lost 1 base and 10 bases, in that order; junction bases with no gene match: 7. Germline CDR1 DFQATT, CDR2 SNEGSKA (reference sequence). CDR3 length: 14 residues. Study-level findings and limits: CMV carriers with the relevant HLA were identified by cumulative public TCR beta family frequency. Dominating the ex vivo response were HLA-C-restricted CMV-specific TCR beta clonotypes.

The sample here was cultured CD8+ T cells from PBMCs, taken from culture after CMV antigen stimulation. The genes are TRBV20-1 and TRBJ2-1; TRBD2 aligns across 10 bases. This TCR came from a human donor in good health (CMV status not recorded). Some clones in this sample may be carry-over from other donors' samples. In nucleotides, the CDR3 is TGCAGTGCTAGAGGGCCTAGCGGGGGCAGCGAGCAGTTCTTC. As protein: CSARGPSGGSEQFF.